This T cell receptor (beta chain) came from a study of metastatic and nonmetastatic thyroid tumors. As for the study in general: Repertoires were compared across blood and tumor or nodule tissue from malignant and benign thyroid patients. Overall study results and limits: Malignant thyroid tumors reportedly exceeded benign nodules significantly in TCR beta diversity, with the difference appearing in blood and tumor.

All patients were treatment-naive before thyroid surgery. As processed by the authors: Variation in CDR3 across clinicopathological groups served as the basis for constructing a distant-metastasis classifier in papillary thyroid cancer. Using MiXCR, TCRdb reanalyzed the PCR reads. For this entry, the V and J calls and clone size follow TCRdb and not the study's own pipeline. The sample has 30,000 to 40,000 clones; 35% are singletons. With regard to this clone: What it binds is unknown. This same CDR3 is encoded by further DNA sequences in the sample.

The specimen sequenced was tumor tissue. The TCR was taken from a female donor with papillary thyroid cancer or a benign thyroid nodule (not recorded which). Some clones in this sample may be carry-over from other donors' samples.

The CDR3 nucleotides are TGTGCCAGCAGCTTTGGGGTTAATTCACCCCTCCACTTT. Its protein is CASSFGVNSPLHF. This chain joins TRBV28 and TRBJ1-6; D uncertain. The CDR3 extends over 13 amino acids. Germline V gene lookup returns CDR1 MDHEN and CDR2 SYDVKM. The germline V and J ends were trimmed by 6 bases and 6 bases, with 9 bases remaining between them.